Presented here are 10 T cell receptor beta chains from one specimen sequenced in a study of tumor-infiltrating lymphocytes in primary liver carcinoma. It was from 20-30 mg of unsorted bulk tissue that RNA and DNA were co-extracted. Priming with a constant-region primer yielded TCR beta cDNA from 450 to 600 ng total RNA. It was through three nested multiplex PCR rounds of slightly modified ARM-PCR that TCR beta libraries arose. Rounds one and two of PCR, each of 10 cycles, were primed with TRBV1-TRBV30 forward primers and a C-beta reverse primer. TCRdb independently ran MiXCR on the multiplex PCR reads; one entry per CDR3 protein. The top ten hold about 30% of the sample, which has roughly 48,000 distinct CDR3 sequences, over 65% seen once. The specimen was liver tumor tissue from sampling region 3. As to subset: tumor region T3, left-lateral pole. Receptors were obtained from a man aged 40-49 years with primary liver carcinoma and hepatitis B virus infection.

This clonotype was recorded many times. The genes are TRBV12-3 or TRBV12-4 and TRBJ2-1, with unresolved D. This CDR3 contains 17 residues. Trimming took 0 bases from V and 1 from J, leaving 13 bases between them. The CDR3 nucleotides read TGTGCCAGCAGTTTAGCGCGCCCCTCTGGATCCTACAATGAGCAGTTCTTC. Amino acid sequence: CASSLARPSGSYNEQFF.

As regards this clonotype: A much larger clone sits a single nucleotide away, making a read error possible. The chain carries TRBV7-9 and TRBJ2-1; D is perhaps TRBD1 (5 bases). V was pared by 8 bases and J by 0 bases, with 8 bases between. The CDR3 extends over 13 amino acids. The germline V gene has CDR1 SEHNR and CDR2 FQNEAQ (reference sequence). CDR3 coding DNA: TGTGCCAGCCCCCAGGGCTCCTACAATGAGCAGTTCTTC. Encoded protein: CASPQGSYNEQFF.

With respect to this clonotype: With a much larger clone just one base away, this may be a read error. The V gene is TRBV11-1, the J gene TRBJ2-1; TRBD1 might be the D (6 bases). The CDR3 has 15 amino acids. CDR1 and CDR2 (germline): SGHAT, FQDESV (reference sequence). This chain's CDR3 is CASSLSGVGDKEQFF. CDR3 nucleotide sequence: TGTGCCAGCAGCTTATCAGGGGTTGGTGACAAAGAGCAGTTCTTC.

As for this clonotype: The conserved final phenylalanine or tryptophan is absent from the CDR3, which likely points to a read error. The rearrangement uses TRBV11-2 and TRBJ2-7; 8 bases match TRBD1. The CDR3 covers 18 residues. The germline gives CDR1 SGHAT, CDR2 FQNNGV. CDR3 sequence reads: CASSLIDMGTGYSYDQYL. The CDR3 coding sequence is TGTGCCAGCAGCTTAATAGACATGGGGACAGGATATTCCTACGACCAGTACCTC.

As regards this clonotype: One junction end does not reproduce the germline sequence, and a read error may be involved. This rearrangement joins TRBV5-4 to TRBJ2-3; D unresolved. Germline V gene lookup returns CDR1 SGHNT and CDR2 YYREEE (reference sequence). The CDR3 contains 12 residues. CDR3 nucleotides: TGTGCCAGCAGCTCGCCCTTGAATACGCAATATTTT. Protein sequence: CASSSPLNTQYF. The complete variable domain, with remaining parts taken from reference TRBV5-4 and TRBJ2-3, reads ETGVTQSPTHLIKTRGQQVTLRCSSQSGHNTVSWYQQALGQGPQFIFQYYREEENGRGNFPPRFSGLQFPNYSSELNVNALELDDSALYLCASSSPLNTQYFGPGTRLTVL.

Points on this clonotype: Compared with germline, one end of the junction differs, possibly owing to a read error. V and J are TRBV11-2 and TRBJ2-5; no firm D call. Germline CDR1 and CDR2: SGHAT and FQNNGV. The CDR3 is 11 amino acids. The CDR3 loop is CASSLKESQYF. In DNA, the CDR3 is TGTGCCAGCAGCTTAAAGGAGAGCCAGTACTTC.

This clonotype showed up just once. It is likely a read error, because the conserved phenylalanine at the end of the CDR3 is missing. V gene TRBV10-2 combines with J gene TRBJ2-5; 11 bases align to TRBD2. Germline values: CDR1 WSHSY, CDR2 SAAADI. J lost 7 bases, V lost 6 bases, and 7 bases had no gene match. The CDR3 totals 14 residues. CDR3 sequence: CASRKTSGAGTQYI. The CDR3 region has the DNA TGCGCCAGCAGAAAGACTAGCGGGGCGGGGACCCAGTACATC.

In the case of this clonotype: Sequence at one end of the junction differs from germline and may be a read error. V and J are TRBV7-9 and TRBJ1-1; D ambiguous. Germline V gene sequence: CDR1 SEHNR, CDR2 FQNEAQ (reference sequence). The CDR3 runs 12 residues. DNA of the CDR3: TGTGCCAGCAGCTTACAGAACATTGAAACTTTCTTT. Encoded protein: CASSLQNIETFF.

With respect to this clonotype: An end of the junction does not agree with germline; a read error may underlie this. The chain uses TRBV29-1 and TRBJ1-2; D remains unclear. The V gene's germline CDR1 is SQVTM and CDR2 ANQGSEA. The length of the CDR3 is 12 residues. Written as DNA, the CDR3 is TGCGGCGTAGAACACGAGGGCTATAGCTACACCTTC. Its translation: CGVEHEGYSYTF.

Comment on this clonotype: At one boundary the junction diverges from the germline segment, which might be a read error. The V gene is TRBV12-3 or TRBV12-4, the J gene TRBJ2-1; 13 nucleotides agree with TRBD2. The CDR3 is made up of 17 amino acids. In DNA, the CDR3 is TGTGCCAGCAGCCCCGGGACTAGCGGGATATCCTACAATGGGCAGTTCTTC. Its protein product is CASSPGTSGISYNGQFF.